Presented here are 8 T cell receptor beta chains from one specimen sequenced in a study of T cell clusters in autoimmune cytopenias (dated by TCRdb to between 2017 and 2020). Per sample, about 250 ng of peripheral blood genomic DNA, approximately 37,500 genome equivalents, was used for TRB amplification. The reads were generated on an Illumina MiSeq. To amplify TRB rearrangements, a touch-down multiplex PCR protocol was run with the TRB-A and TRB-B primer pools combined in a single tube. Following TCRdb reprocessing, every CDR3 protein sequence forms one entry, and DNA is not provided. This sample's clone table shows fewer than 8,500 distinct CDR3 sequences. Of the sample, 3.5% is held by the ten largest clones. Sequencing used peripheral blood. The receptors were sampled from a human donor with an autoimmune cytopenia or autoimmune hepatitis (not recorded which).

This sequence joins TRBV6-5 and TRBJ2-3. The germline V gene has CDR1 MNHEY and CDR2 SVGAGI. The CDR3 spans 11 residues. The CDR3 reads CASSSEDTQYF.

The rearrangement links TRBV6-5 to TRBJ1-5; the TCRdb call, TRBD1, lacks DNA for checking. Per germline, CDR1 MNHEY and CDR2 SVGAGI. The CDR3 runs to 18 residues. CDR3 protein: CASSYPSDRGLSNQPQHF.

Judged by frequency, this clonotype is medium-sized. The gene calls are TRBV6-2 or TRBV6-3 and TRBJ2-7. This CDR3 has 14 residues. Germline CDR1 and CDR2: MNHEY and SVGEGT. CDR3: CASSYQRISYEQYF.

The chain carries TRBV12-3 or TRBV12-4 and TRBJ1-5. The CDR3 contains 15 residues. CDR3 sequence: CASSLSRVLNQPQHF.

This clonotype counts as medium-sized by frequency. V gene TRBV5-5 combines with J gene TRBJ1-2. The V gene's germline CDR1 is SGHKS and CDR2 YYEKEE (reference sequence). The length of the CDR3 is 15 residues. CDR3 sequence reads: CASSPRPLPAYGYTF.

Judged by frequency, this clonotype is medium-sized. The chain combines TRBV29-1 with TRBJ2-3. This CDR3 has 14 residues. Germline assignment: CDR1 SQVTM and CDR2 ANQGSEA. This CDR3 reads CSVDGYTSTDTQYF.

V and J are TRBV5-1 and TRBJ1-5; TCRdb's assignment of TRBD1 cannot be checked, as there is no DNA. The CDR3 spans 18 residues. Germline values: CDR1 SGHRS, CDR2 YFSETQ. The CDR3 spells CASSRQGDRGLSNQPQHF. Complete variable domain (other parts from reference TRBV5-1 and TRBJ1-5): KAGVTQTPRYLIKTRGQQVTLSCSPISGHRSVSWYQQTPGQGLQFLFEYFSETQRNKGNFPGRFSGRQFSNSRSEMNVSTLELGDSALYLCASSRQGDRGLSNQPQHFGDGTRLSIL.

The V gene is TRBV12-3 or TRBV12-4, the J gene TRBJ1-6. The CDR3 contains 13 residues. CDR3 sequence: CASRTEYNSPLHF.